The clone carrying this TCR beta chain was recorded a few times. Its specificity is not known. One entry per CDR3 protein results from TCRdb running MiXCR on the RT-PCR reads. The repertoire holds 300,000 to 350,000 distinct CDR3 sequences, with approximately 20% as singletons. This sample is part of a study of response to subunit inactivated influenza vaccine. Points from the study as a whole: Few new T cells, the authors suggested, are recruited by each seasonal influenza vaccination.

This CDR3 has 18 residues. With 0 bases removed from V and 0 bases from J, the gap between germline ends came to 15 bases. Germline lookup yields CDR1 MNHEY and CDR2 SVGAGI. The chain uses TRBV6-5 and TRBJ2-4; no firm D call. This receptor was obtained from a man aged 50-75 years who received an inactivated influenza vaccine. This specimen was PBMCs from blood, taken less than 22 months after vaccination. For the CDR3, the DNA is TGTGCCAGCAGTTACTCGATCGAAACAGTGGTAGCCAAAAACATTCAGTACTTC. It specifies CASSYSIETVVAKNIQYF.